These T cell receptor beta chains were read from a single sample in a study of control samples from healthy donors and cancer patients. Libraries were prepared by immunoSEQ multiplex PCR; TCRdb keeps only in-frame clonotypes and omits some of them. This sample has over 100,000 clones, with 90% found just once. The sequencing sample was made of blood. The source of these receptors is a human donor in good health. The donor label of this sample is uncertain. Both conserved end residues are part of each CDR3. A D gene is named only where the DNA matches it firmly. Part of the rows lack a size; the others show once, few, many or a class for expanded clones.

CASSLGPDRAYGYTF,TGTGCCAGCAGTTTAGGGCCGGACAGGGCCTATGGCTACACCTTC,TRBD1,TRBJ1-2,TRBV28,.
CASSSPMGVAKNIQYF,TGTGCCAGCAGCTCCCCAATGGGGGTAGCCAAAAACATTCAGTACTTC,.,TRBJ2-4,TRBV11-2,few
CASSPPGTSGYEQYF,TGTGCCAGCAGTCCCCCCGGGACTAGCGGCTACGAGCAGTACTTC,TRBD2,TRBJ2-7,TRBV28,.
CASSSGDQGNQPQHF,TGCGCCAGCAGCTCGGGGGACCAGGGGAATCAGCCCCAGCATTTT,.,TRBJ1-5,TRBV5-1,.
CASSEVSGSEQYF,TGTGCCAGCAGTGAGGTTTCCGGGTCCGAGCAGTACTTC,.,TRBJ2-7,TRBV2,.
CASSLRDPRDEQYF,TGCGCCAGCAGCTTGCGGGACCCGCGGGACGAGCAGTACTTC,.,TRBJ2-7,TRBV5-1,.
CASSQGDRKRHGYTF,TGTGCCAGCAGCCAAGGCGACAGAAAACGCCATGGCTACACCTTC,.,TRBJ1-2,TRBV3-1/TRBV3-2,.
CASSQTGGLSGELFF,TGTGCCAGCAGCCAGACCGGGGGGCTATCCGGGGAGCTGTTTTTT,.,TRBJ2-2,TRBV3-1/TRBV3-2,.
CASSHPGGDTQYF,TGTGCCAGCAGCCACCCCGGGGGAGATACGCAGTATTTT,.,TRBJ2-3,TRBV7-2,.
CASSGGTVTETQYF,TGTGCCAGTTCAGGGGGCACGGTGACGGAGACCCAGTACTTC,TRBD1,TRBJ2-5,TRBV6-5,.
CSVAEGSATNEKLFF,TGCAGCGTTGCGGAGGGGAGTGCAACTAATGAAAAACTGTTTTTT,.,TRBJ1-4,TRBV29-1,.
CASSLAGGEWGEKLFF,TGTGCCAGCAGCTTAGCGGGAGGCGAGTGGGGGGAAAAACTGTTTTTT,.,TRBJ1-4,TRBV7-9,.
CASSAEPGTESPLHF,TGTGCCAGCAGCGCGGAACCCGGGACAGAGTCACCCCTCCACTTT,TRBD1,TRBJ1-6,TRBV9,.
CASSLRQAGNTIYF,TGTGCCAGCAGCTTACGACAGGCTGGAAACACCATATATTTT,.,TRBJ1-3,TRBV13,.
CASRADLFHGYTF,TGCGCCAGCCGGGCGGATTTATTCCATGGCTACACCTTC,.,TRBJ1-2,TRBV10-2,.
CASTPFRGSGELFF,TGTGCCAGCACTCCCTTTCGAGGGTCCGGGGAGCTGTTTTTT,.,TRBJ2-2,TRBV6-5,.
CASSGDGGYNEQFF,TGTGCCAGCAGTGGGGACGGAGGATACAATGAGCAGTTCTTC,.,TRBJ2-1,TRBV2,.
CASSSSPTGELFF,TGTGCCAGCAGCTCATCCCCTACCGGGGAGCTGTTTTTT,.,TRBJ2-2,TRBV5-5,.
CASSRGQVNTGELFF,TGTGCCAGCAGCCGGGGACAGGTGAACACCGGGGAGCTGTTTTTT,TRBD1,TRBJ2-2,TRBV7-2,many
CAISGDNGNSPLHF,TGTGCCATCAGTGGTGACAATGGGAATTCACCCCTCCACTTT,.,TRBJ1-6,TRBV10-3,.
CASNPGRSTDTQYF,TGTGCCAGCAACCCGGGACGGAGCACAGATACGCAGTATTTT,.,TRBJ2-3,TRBV6-6,once
CASSPGQNSNQPQHF,TGTGCCAGCAGCCCGGGACAGAATAGCAATCAGCCCCAGCATTTT,TRBD1,TRBJ1-5,TRBV11-2,few
CASSPFEYEQYF,TGTGCCAGCAGCCCCTTCGAATACGAGCAGTACTTC,.,TRBJ2-7,TRBV11-2,.
CASSESAGAQPQHF,TGTGCCAGCAGTGAATCGGCAGGGGCTCAGCCCCAGCATTTT,.,TRBJ1-5,TRBV6-1,.
CASREPGLAGWRQETQYF,TGTGCCAGCAGAGAACCGGGACTAGCGGGTTGGCGGCAAGAGACCCAGTACTTC,TRBD2,TRBJ2-5,TRBV6-1,.
CASSLEPAGLDEKLFF,TGTGCCAGCAGCTTAGAGCCGGCAGGGTTGGATGAAAAACTGTTTTTT,.,TRBJ1-4,TRBV7-6,.
CASIPRIRQTFNEKLFF,TGTGCCAGCATCCCGAGGATACGACAGACCTTTAATGAAAAACTGTTTTTT,.,TRBJ1-4,TRBV5-8,.
CASSPQTTNTEAFF,TGTGCCAGCAGTCCCCAGACAACGAACACTGAAGCTTTCTTT,.,TRBJ1-1,TRBV6-5,.
CASSEVQGGEKLFF,TGTGCCAGCAGTGAAGTACAGGGAGGTGAAAAACTGTTTTTT,.,TRBJ1-4,TRBV6-1,.
CASSLDLLRGTGGFTGELFF,TGTGCCAGCAGCTTAGACCTTCTTAGAGGGACAGGGGGCTTCACCGGGGAGCTGTTTTTT,TRBD1,TRBJ2-2,TRBV11-2,.
CATHGQGQGVTNEKLFF,TGTGCCACCCACGGCCAGGGACAGGGGGTCACTAATGAAAAACTGTTTTTT,TRBD1,TRBJ1-4,TRBV19,.
CASSLETISSNQPQHF,TGTGCCAGCAGCTTGGAGACAATATCTAGCAATCAGCCCCAGCATTTT,.,TRBJ1-5,TRBV5-5,once
CASSEASGSGANVLTF,TGTGCCAGCAGTGAAGCGTCGGGGTCTGGGGCCAACGTCCTGACTTTC,.,TRBJ2-6,TRBV6-1,few
CASTAPGVKNTEAFF,TGTGCCAGCACCGCCCCAGGGGTAAAAAACACTGAAGCTTTCTTT,.,TRBJ1-1,TRBV28,.
CASSFGRSSYNEQFF,TGTGCCAGCAGCTTTGGACGGAGCTCCTACAATGAGCAGTTCTTC,.,TRBJ2-1,TRBV11-3,once
CASSRDRWSTEAFF,TGTGCCAGCAGTCGGGACAGGTGGAGCACTGAAGCTTTCTTT,TRBD1,TRBJ1-1,TRBV7-3,.
CASSAPGGGGNNEQFF,TGTGCCAGCAGCGCCCCAGGCGGGGGGGGGAACAATGAGCAGTTCTTC,TRBD2,TRBJ2-1,TRBV9,.
CASSVGVGGYYEQYF,TGTGCCAGCAGCGTAGGTGTCGGGGGGTACTACGAGCAGTACTTC,TRBD2,TRBJ2-7,TRBV9,.
CASGLSSGNTIYF,TGTGCCAGCGGACTTTCCTCTGGAAACACCATATATTTT,.,TRBJ1-3,TRBV2,.
CASSVDIAGNTIYF,TGTGCCAGCAGCGTCGATATTGCTGGAAACACCATATATTTT,.,TRBJ1-3,TRBV9,.
CASSEWDRVDGYTF,TGTGCCAGCAGTGAATGGGACAGGGTTGACGGCTACACCTTC,TRBD1,TRBJ1-2,TRBV25-1,once
CATRGPGKRNQETQYF,TGTGCCACCCGCGGTCCCGGGAAGAGAAACCAAGAGACCCAGTACTTC,.,TRBJ2-5,TRBV15,.
CASSEAAGDQWRGAFF,TGTGCCAGCAGTGAAGCGGCGGGGGACCAGTGGCGGGGAGCTTTCTTT,.,TRBJ1-1,TRBV6-1,.
CASSYGRGDTGELFF,TGTGCCAGCAGTTACGGCAGGGGAGACACCGGGGAGCTGTTTTTT,.,TRBJ2-2,TRBV6-5,.
CASSLGGGSNQPQHF,TGTGCCAGCAGCTTGGGCGGGGGTAGCAATCAGCCCCAGCATTTT,.,TRBJ1-5,TRBV5-6,.
CASSETGLGAEGGWREQFF,TGTGCCAGCAGTGAAACAGGGCTTGGTGCAGAGGGGGGATGGCGTGAGCAGTTCTTC,.,TRBJ2-1,TRBV2,.
CATSEGLWVNTIYF,TGTGCCACCAGTGAGGGGCTGTGGGTTAACACCATATATTTT,.,TRBJ1-3,TRBV24-1,.
CAISYNRVLNGNSPLHF,TGTGCCATCAGTTATAACCGGGTCCTTAATGGAAATTCACCCCTCCACTTT,.,TRBJ1-6,TRBV10-3,.
CASSHPRVNQPQHF,TGCGCCAGCAGTCACCCCAGGGTTAATCAGCCCCAGCATTTT,.,TRBJ1-5,TRBV23-1,.
CASSRDRVLSPLHF,TGTGCCAGCAGCCGGGACAGGGTACTTTCACCCCTCCACTTT,TRBD1,TRBJ1-6,TRBV6-5,once
CASRGQGTYGYTF,TGTGCCAGCAGGGGACAGGGGACCTATGGCTACACCTTC,TRBD1,TRBJ1-2,TRBV12-3/TRBV12-4,.
CASSQTPGGEEVVYGYTF,TGCGCCAGCAGCCAGACCCCAGGGGGAGAGGAGGTAGTCTATGGCTACACCTTC,TRBD1,TRBJ1-2,TRBV4-1,.
CASTIYSTEAFF,TGTGCCAGCACCATATACTCCACTGAAGCTTTCTTT,.,TRBJ1-1,TRBV6-5,.